Here is one T cell receptor beta chain with its context. The antigen is unknown. V was shortened by 1 base and J by 0 bases, with 16 bases between the two germline ends. The CDR3 totals 17 residues. The germline gives CDR1 GTSNPN, CDR2 SVGIG (reference sequence). The data are from a study of beta chain features in type 1 diabetes. Every isolated RNA sample was fully reverse transcribed, so sequencing captured expressed TCRB transcripts. Deep immunoSEQ sequencing covered naive, central memory and regulatory T cell samples. Clones were read by immunoSEQ multiplex PCR, and TCRdb kept only the in-frame ones, dropping some. This sample carries around 300,000 clones, 15% of them seen once, and the ten largest clones take less than 0.02%. Study conclusions and caveats: Shorter TCRB CDR3s, moderately but significantly so, marked every one of the four CD4+ subsets in Type 1 diabetes patients.

This chain joins TRBV30 and TRBJ2-4, with D tentatively TRBD1 (7 bases). What was sequenced was naive CD4+ T cells from blood. This TCR was recovered from a man younger than 30 with type 1 diabetes. CDR3 region: CAWSGGKQGIAKNIQYF. The CDR3 nucleotides read TGTGCCTGGAGTGGCGGGAAACAGGGGATAGCCAAAAACATTCAGTACTTC.